This paragraph covers one T cell receptor (delta chain) sequence. Its antigen is not yet known. A far larger clone lies a single base away; this is likely a read error. Other nucleotide sequences in the sample specify the same CDR3. Libraries were built with multiplex PCR. TCRdb records Illumina MiSeq as the sequencer. From each sorted gammadelta T cell sample, both TCR gamma (TRG) and TCR delta (TRD) chains were sequenced. Turning to the authors' computational methods: The repertoire analyses used clonotype tree plots, the accumulated frequency of the top 20 clonotypes, and diversity index (DI) and D75 metrics. The public reads were reprocessed by TCRdb using CATT, and rows of matching DNA were later combined. The V and J calls were not made by the authors but by TCRdb's processing. The sample contains 80,000 to 95,000 delta-chain clones, 1.4% of them found a single time. 8.5% to 10% of the sample comes from the top ten.

According to the germline V gene (reference sequence), CDR1 reads TVYSNPD and CDR2 reads GDNSRS. Trimming takes 4 bases from V and 1 base from J, and the germline ends sit 25 bases apart. Spanning cysteine to phenylalanine, the CDR3 consists of 17 amino acids. Left in the record is the CDR3 DNA by itself, 51 bases read in frame from the first base. The sample originates from a study of γδ T cells in repeated Plasmodium falciparum infection (dated by TCRdb to the early 2020s). Study-wide context: Malian children exposed to intense seasonal malaria transmission were enrolled in the natural-infection arm and compared with Australian children matched for age and gender. About five malaria-naive U.S. adults underwent four controlled human malaria infections by bites from P. falciparum NF54-infected Anopheles stephensi mosquitoes over 644 days. The study examined how repeated Plasmodium falciparum infection shapes the human gammadelta T cell repertoire, using natural infection in Mali and controlled human malaria infection. Malian gammadelta TCR repertoires were analysed cross-sectionally during no-transmission periods and longitudinally across acute febrile malaria episodes. Samples from controlled-infection subjects were taken at baseline, right before selected infections, and 21 days after each infection.

For bulk TCR repertoire analysis, Vgamma9/Vdelta2+ and Vdelta2-negative gammadelta T cell populations were isolated by flow sorting from peripheral blood mononuclear cells. Results and caveats for the whole study, not just this receptor: Because the controlled-infection cohort was small, analysis of inter-individual variability in gammadelta T cell responses was limited. Vgamma9/Vdelta2+ TCR repertoires showed a highly stable polyclonal repertoire over time and infection, with many inter-individual overlapping TCRgamma sequences. The Malian cohort was drawn from a small rural village made up mostly of one ethnic group, which limits generalizability. Vdelta2-negative gammadelta TCR repertoires from Malian children appeared more clonally expanded, less diverse and less shared than those of Australian children. In Vdelta2-negative gammadelta TCR repertoires, which were largely Vdelta1+, repeated controlled infections appeared to drive waves of new clonotype selection.

The specimen was gamma-delta T cells from blood. The sequence came from a pool of human donors (malaria-infected and uninfected, not separated). Rearrangement joined TRDV3 to TRDJ1; the D gene could be TRDD2 or TRDD3, each one agreeing over 5 bases. The nucleotide sequence reads TGTGCCTATAAACCTTCTCCTCGGGGGGCCCGCACCGATAAACTCATCTTT. Its translation is CAYKPSPRGARTDKLIF.